This entry concerns a single T cell receptor beta chain. Its specificity is unknown. The V end was cut by 4 bases, the J end by 9 bases, with 12 bases between. The CDR3 runs 13 residues. Germline V CDR1 and CDR2: MDHEN, SYDVKM. This record belongs to a study of shared clonotypes between healthy human individuals. Study-level background: A donor's plate count was three for CD4 naive and three for CD4 memory; CD8 naive had two and CD8 memory one.

The repertoire was sequenced with immunoSEQ multiplex PCR; TCRdb's copy has only in-frame clones and lacks some. The sample has roughly 1.5 million clones, around 98% seen once. Study findings and constraints: Naive subsets, compared against memory subsets, generally had larger estimated richness values.

Division of CD4+ cells produced a CD45RA+ naive subset and a CD45RA-negative memory subset. This rearrangement joins TRBV28 to TRBJ1-4; D gene unclear. The material sequenced was naive CD4+ T cells sorted from blood. Subset: CD45RA+ positively selected. The sequence derives from a young man in good health. CDR3 sequence (DNA): TGTGCCAGCAGTTCCGGGTCTCGGAAAAAACTGTTTTTT. Translation: CASSSGSRKKLFF.